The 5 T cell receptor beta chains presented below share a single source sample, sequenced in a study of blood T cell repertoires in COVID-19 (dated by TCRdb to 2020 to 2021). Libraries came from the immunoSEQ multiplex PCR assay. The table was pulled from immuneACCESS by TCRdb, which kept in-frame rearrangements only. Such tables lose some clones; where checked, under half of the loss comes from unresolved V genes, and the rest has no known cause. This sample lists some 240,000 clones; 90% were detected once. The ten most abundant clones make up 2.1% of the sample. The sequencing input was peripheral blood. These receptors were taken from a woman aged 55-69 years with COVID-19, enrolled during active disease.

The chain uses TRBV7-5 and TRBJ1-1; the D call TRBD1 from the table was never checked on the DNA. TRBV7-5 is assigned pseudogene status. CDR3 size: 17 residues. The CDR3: CARSLFFGRGVSTEAFF. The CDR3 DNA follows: TGTGCCAGAAGCTTATTTTTCGGCAGGGGAGTTAGTACTGAAGCTTTCTTT.

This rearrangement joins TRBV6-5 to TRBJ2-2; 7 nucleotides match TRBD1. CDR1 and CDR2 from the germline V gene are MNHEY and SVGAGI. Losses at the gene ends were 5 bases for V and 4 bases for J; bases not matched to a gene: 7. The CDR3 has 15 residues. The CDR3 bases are TGTGCCAGCAGTCGAGGGGGCCCAGGCACCGGGGAGCTGTTTTTT. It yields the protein CASSRGGPGTGELFF.

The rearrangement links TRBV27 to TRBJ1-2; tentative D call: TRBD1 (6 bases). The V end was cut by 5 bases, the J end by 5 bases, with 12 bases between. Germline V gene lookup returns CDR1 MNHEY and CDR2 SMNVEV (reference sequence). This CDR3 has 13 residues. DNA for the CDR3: TGTGCCAGCAGTCCAGAGACAGGTTATGGCTACACCTTC. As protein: CASSPETGYGYTF.

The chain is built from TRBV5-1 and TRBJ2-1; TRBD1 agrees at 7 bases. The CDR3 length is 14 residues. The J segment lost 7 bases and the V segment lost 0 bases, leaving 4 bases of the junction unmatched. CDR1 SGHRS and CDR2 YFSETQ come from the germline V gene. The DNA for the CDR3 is TGCGCCAGCAGCTTGGCCAACAGGGGAAATGAGCAGTTCTTC. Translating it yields CASSLANRGNEQFF.

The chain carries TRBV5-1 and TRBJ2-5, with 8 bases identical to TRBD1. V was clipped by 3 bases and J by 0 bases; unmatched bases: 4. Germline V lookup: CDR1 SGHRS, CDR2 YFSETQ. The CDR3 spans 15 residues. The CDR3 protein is CASSSNRGNQETQYF. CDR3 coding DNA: TGCGCCAGCAGCTCTAACAGGGGGAACCAAGAGACCCAGTACTTC.